This T cell receptor (beta chain) was recorded in a study of immune cell composition in non-small cell lung cancer. Study-wide results and caveats: Roughly 75% of squamous and 30% to 35% of adenocarcinoma cases had tumour-associated clones >0.5%.

Some clones are missing from TCRdb's copy, which holds only in-frame ones; the method was immunoSEQ multiplex PCR. The sample includes about 4,800 clones, 83% seen only once; the top ten take around 12%. On this clone: Its antigen is not known.

This receptor was identified in a human donor with non-small cell lung cancer. The sample consisted of lung tumor tissue.

CDR3 in amino acids: CASRRDRVRSPLHF. The CDR3 DNA reads TGTGCCAGCAGGCGGGACAGGGTGCGTTCACCCCTCCACTTT. The V and J genes are TRBV6-1 and TRBJ1-6; TRBD1 aligns across 9 bases. Trimming removed 6 bases from V and 9 bases from J; junction bases left unmatched: 6. Germline loops: CDR1 MNHNS, CDR2 SASEGT. The CDR3 covers 14 residues.